Included here is one T cell receptor (beta chain) sequence, with context. Its specificity is not known. This entry comes from a study of CXCR3-negative and CXCR3-positive naive CD8 T cells. Via 5' RACE with UMI labels, TRB cDNA libraries were prepared. TCRdb re-called the 5' RACE reads; every CDR3 protein appears as one record, without DNA. Its table records some 60,000 distinct CDR3 sequences. Germline-derived CDR1 and CDR2 are MNHNY and SVGAGI (reference sequence). CDR3 size: 14 residues. Study results and limitations: When CXCR3-positive naive cells were set against CXCR3-negative naive cells, the former had more hydrophobic TRB CDR3s.

This TCR derives from a human donor in good health. Some clones in this sample may be carry-over from other donors' samples. Sequences were obtained from naive CXCR3+ CD8+ T cells from blood. This sample's subset: CD45RO-CCR7+CD27+CD95- naive CD8+ T cells expressing CXCR3 (TNR3+). The chain combines TRBV6-6 with TRBJ2-7; TCRdb's D call of TRBD2 is untestable without DNA. The CDR3 region is CASSGERGSYEQYF.